Sequencing of this T cell receptor (beta chain) was carried out in a study of Ad26.COV2.S vaccination and SARS-CoV-2 variants. Treatment defined: 19 received Ad26.COV2.S at low or high dose, single or two shots; 5 received placebo; per-sample allocation not given. Material that was analyzed had been drawn on day 63 after the first vaccine or placebo injection. Vaccine was an Ad26 vector expressing Wuhan-strain SARS-CoV-2 spike. V shed 2 bases and J shed 2 bases, with 11 bases lying between them. CDR1 and CDR2 (germline): SGDLS, YYNGEE. The CDR3 is 14 amino acids. Repertoires were generated with immunoSEQ multiplex PCR, while TCRdb's copy carries only in-frame clones and drops some. This sample has roughly 390,000 clones, with 75% to 90% found just once.

The sample here was peripheral blood, taken in a trial of Ad26.COV2.S vaccine versus placebo. The chain recombines TRBV9 with TRBJ2-7; D tentatively fits TRBD1 or TRBD2 (5 bases each). The clonotype comes from a person between 18 and 65 years old who received the Ad26.COV2.S COVID-19 vaccine or a placebo. The CDR3 spells CASSVGDGPYEQYF. DNA for the CDR3: TGTGCCAGCAGCGTTGGGGACGGACCCTACGAGCAGTACTTC. Based on the CDR3 plus reference TRBV9 and TRBJ2-7, the full variable domain is DSGVTQTPKHLITATGQRVTLRCSPRSGDLSVYWYQQSLDQGLQFLIQYYNGEERAKGNILERFSAQQFPDLHSELNLSSLELGDSALYFCASSVGDGPYEQYFGPGTRLTVT.